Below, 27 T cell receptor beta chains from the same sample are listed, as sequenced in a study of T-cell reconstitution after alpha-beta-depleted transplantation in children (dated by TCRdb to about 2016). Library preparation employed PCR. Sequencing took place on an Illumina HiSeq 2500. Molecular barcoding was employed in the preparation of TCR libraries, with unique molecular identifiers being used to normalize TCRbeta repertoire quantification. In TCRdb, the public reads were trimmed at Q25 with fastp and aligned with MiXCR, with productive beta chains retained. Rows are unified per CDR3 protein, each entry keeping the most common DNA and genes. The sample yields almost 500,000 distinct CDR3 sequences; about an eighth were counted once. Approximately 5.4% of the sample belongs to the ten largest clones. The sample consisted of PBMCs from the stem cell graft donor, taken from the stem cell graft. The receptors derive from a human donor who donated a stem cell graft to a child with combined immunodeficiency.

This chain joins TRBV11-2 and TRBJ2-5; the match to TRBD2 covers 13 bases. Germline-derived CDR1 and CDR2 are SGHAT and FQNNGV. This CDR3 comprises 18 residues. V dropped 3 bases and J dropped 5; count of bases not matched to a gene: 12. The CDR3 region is CASSLWILAGGLEETQYF. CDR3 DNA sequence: TGTGCCAGCAGCTTGTGGATACTAGCGGGGGGGCTGGAGGAGACCCAGTACTTC.

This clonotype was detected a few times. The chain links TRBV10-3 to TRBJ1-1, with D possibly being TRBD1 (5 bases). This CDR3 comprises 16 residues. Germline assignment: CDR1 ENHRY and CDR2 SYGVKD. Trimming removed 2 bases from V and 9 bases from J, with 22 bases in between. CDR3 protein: CAISEVTGGRVVKAFF. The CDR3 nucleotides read TGTGCCATCAGTGAGGTCACGGGGGGGAGAGTCGTCAAAGCTTTCTTT.

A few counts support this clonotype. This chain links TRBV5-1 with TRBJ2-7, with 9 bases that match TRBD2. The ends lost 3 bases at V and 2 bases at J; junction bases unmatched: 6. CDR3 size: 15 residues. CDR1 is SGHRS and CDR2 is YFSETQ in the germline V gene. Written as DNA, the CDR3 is TGCGCCAGCAGCTCTAGCGGGATTCGCCCCTACGAGCAGTACTTC. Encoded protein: CASSSSGIRPYEQYF.

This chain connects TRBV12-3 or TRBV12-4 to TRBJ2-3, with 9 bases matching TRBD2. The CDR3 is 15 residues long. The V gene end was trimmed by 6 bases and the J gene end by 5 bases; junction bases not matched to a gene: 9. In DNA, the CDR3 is TGTGCCAGCAGCCCTTTAGCGGGAGCGGGAGATACGCAGTATTTT. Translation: CASSPLAGAGDTQYF.

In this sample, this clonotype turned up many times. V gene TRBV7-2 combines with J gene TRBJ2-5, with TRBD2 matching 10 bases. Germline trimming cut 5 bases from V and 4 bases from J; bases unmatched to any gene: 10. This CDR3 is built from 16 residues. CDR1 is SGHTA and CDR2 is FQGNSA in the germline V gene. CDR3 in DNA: TGTGCCAGCAGCCCCCCGGCGGTAGCGGGAGGAGAGACCCAGTACTTC. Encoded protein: CASSPPAVAGGETQYF.

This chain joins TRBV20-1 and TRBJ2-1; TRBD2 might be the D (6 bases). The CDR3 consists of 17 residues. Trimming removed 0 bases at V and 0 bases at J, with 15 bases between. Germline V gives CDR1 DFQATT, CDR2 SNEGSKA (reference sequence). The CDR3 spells CSARDRGVPLSYNEQFF. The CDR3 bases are TGCAGTGCTAGAGATCGCGGGGTTCCCCTCTCCTACAATGAGCAGTTCTTC.

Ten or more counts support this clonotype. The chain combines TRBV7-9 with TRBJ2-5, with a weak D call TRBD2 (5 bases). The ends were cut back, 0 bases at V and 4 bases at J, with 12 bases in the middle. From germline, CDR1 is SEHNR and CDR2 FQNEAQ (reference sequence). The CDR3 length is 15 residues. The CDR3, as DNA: TGTGCCAGCAGCTTAGCCGACACTAGAGGAGAGACCCAGTACTTC. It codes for CASSLADTRGETQYF. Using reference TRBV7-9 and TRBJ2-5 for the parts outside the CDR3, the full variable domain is DTGVSQNPRHKITKRGQNVTFRCDPISEHNRLYWYRQTLGQGPEFLTYFQNEAQLEKSRLLSDRFSAERPKGSFSTLEIQRTEQGDSAMYLCASSLADTRGETQYFGPGTRLLVL.

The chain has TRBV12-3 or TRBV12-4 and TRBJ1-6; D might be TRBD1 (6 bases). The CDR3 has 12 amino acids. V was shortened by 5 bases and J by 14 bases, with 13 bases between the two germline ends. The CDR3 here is CASSQGRGTLHF. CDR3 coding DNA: TGTGCCAGCAGTCAGGGGCGCGGCACCCTCCACTTT.

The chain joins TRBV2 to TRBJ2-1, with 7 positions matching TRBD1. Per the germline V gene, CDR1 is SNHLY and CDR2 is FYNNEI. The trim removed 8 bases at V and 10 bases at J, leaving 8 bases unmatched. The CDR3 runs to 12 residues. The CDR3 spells CASEGADEEQFF. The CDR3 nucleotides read TGTGCCAGCGAGGGGGCAGATGAGGAGCAGTTCTTC.

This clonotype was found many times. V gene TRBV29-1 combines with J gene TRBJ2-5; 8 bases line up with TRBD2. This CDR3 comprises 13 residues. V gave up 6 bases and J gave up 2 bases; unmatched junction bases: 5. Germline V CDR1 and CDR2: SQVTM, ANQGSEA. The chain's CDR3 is CSVLGLAQETQYF. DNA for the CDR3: TGCAGCGTACTTGGACTAGCACAAGAGACCCAGTACTTC.

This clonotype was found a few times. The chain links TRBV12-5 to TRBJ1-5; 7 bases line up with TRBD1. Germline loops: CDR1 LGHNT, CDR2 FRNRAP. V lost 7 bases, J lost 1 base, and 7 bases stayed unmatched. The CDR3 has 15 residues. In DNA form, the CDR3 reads TGTGCTAGTGTCGACGACAGGGCAAGCAATCAGCCCCAGCATTTT. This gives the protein CASVDDRASNQPQHF.

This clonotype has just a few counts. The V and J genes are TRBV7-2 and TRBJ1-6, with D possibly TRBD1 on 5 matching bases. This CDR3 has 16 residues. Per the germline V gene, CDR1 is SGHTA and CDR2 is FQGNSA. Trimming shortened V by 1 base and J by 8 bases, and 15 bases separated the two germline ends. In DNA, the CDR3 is TGTGCCAGCAGCTTAGTGACCACAGGCCACTATTCACCCCTCCACTTT. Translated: CASSLVTTGHYSPLHF.

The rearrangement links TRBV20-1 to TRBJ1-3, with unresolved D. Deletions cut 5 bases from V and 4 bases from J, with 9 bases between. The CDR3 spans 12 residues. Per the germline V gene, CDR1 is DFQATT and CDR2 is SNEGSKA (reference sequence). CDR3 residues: CSAPTPGNTIYF. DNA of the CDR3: TGCAGTGCTCCAACGCCCGGAAACACCATATATTTT.

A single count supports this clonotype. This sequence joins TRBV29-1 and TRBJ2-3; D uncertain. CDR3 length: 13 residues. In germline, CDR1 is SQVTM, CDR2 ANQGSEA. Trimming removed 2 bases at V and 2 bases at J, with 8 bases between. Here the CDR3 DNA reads TGCAGCGTTGAACAGCTTTACACAGATACGCAGTATTTT. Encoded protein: CSVEQLYTDTQYF.

Written as DNA, the CDR3 is TGTGCCAGCAGCCTCAGGACAGCTCACATGACGGGCTACACCTTC. Its protein product is CASSLRTAHMTGYTF. The chain joins TRBV7-6 to TRBJ1-2; tentative D call: TRBD1 (6 bases). The germline gives CDR1 SGHVS, CDR2 FNYEAQ. CDR3 length equals 15 residues. Deletions cut 5 bases from V and 8 bases from J, with 21 bases between.

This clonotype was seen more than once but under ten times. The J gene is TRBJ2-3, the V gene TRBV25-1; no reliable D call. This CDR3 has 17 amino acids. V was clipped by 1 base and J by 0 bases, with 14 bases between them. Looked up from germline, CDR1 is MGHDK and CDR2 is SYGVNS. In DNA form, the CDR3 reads TGTGCCAGCAGTGAATTCTTCATTGGGTCTAGCACAGATACGCAGTATTTT. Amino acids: CASSEFFIGSSTDTQYF.

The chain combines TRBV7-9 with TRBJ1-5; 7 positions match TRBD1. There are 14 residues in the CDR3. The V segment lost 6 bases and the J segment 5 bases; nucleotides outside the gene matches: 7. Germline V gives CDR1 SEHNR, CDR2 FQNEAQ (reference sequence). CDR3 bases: TGTGCCAGCAGTGGGCAGGGGGTCTATCAGCCCCAGCATTTT. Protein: CASSGQGVYQPQHF.

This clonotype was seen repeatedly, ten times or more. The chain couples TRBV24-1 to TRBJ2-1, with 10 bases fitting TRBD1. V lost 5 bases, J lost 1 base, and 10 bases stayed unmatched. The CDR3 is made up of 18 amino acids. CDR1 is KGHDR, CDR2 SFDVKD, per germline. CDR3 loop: CATSGRTGGSQSYNEQFF. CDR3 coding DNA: TGTGCCACCAGTGGTAGGACAGGGGGGTCCCAATCCTACAATGAGCAGTTCTTC.

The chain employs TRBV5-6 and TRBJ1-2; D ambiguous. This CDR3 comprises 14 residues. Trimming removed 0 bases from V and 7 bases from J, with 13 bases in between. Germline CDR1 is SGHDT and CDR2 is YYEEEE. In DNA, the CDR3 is TGTGCCAGCAGCTTGGTGACGGAGCAAGGTGGCTACACCTTC. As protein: CASSLVTEQGGYTF. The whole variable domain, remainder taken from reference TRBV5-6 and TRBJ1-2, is DAGVTQSPTHLIKTRGQQVTLRCSPKSGHDTVSWYQQALGQGPQFIFQYYEEEERQRGNFPDRFSGHQFPNYSSELNVNALLLGDSALYLCASSLVTEQGGYTFGSGTRLTVV.

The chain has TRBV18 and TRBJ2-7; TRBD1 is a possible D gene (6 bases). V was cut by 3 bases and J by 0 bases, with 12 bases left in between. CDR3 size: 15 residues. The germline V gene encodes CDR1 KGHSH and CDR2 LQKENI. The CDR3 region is CASSPRRTASYEQYF. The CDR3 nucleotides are TGTGCCAGCTCACCTCGGAGGACAGCCTCCTACGAGCAGTACTTC. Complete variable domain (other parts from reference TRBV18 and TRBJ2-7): NAGVMQNPRHLVRRRGQEARLRCSPMKGHSHVYWYRQLPEEGLKFMVYLQKENIIDESGMPKERFSAEFPKEGPSILRIQQVVRGDSAAYFCASSPRRTASYEQYFGPGTRLTVT.

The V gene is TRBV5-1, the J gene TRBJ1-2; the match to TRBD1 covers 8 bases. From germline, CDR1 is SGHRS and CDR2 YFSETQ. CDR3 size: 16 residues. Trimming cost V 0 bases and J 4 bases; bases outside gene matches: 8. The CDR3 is CASSLVGQVESYGYTF. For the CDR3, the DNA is TGCGCCAGCAGCTTGGTGGGACAGGTCGAGAGCTATGGCTACACCTTC.

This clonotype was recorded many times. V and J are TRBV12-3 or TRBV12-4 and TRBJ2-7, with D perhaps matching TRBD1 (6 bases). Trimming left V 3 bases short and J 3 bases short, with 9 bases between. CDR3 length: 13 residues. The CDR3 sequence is CASSFKGGYEQYF. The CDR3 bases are TGTGCCAGCAGTTTTAAAGGGGGCTACGAGCAGTACTTC.

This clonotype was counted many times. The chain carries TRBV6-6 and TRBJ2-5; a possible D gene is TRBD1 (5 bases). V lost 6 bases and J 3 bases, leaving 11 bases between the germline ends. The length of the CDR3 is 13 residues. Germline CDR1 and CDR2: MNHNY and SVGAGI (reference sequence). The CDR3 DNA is TGTGCCAGCAGGAAATGGGGCGAAGAGACCCAGTACTTC. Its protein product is CASRKWGEETQYF.

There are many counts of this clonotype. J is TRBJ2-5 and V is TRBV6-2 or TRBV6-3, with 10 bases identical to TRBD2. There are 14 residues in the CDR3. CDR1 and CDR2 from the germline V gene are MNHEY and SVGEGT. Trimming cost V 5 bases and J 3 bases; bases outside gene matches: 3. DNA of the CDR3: TGTGCCAGCAGTCCTCTAGCGGGAGAAGAGACCCAGTACTTC. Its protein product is CASSPLAGEETQYF.

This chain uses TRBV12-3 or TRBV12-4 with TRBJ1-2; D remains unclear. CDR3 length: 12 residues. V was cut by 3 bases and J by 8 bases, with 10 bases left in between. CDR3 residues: CASSFNQGGYTF. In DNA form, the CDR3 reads TGTGCCAGCAGTTTTAATCAAGGGGGCTACACCTTC.

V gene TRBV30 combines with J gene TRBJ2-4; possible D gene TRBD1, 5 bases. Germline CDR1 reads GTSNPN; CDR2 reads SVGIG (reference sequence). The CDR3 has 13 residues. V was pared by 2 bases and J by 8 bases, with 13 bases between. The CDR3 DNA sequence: TGTGCCTGGAGTAGAAGGGGCCGGGACATTCAGTACTTC. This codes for CAWSRRGRDIQYF.

The CDR3 DNA follows: TGTGCCAGTAGTAATCGGGACAGATACAATGAGCAGTTCTTC. Protein sequence: CASSNRDRYNEQFF. The chain is built from TRBV19 and TRBJ2-1; 7 bases fit TRBD1. The CDR3 spans 14 residues. The V gene's germline CDR1 is LNHDA and CDR2 SQIVND (reference sequence). J was trimmed by 4 bases and V by 4 bases; bases with no gene match: 4.